This T cell receptor (beta chain) emerged from a study of cytomegalovirus exposure and HLA in healthy donors (dated by TCRdb to about 2017). About the full investigation: In an earlier analysis of 450 to 750 of the donors, 276 Gb of sequence data and some 120 million unique TCR beta sequences from about 180 million T cells were reported. An early release covering about 600 HLA-typed donors comprised 250 to 350 gigabases of sequencing data and approximately 85 million unique TCR sequences. Of the roughly 400 genotyped donors, over 80% were placed in the genetic ancestry cluster associated with self-reported Caucasian donors. The study aimed to test whether signatures of past pathogen exposure could be identified by cataloging public T cell receptors. The study profiled the T cell repertoires of under 700 subjects by immunosequencing and related them to cytomegalovirus serostatus. Besides the first cohort of under 700 subjects, a separate validation cohort made up of around 120 different subjects was used. High-throughput TCR immunosequencing, statistical association of individual TCRs with disease status, and machine learning were combined to predict cytomegalovirus infection status. A later analysis re-analyzed previously published TCR beta repertoires from approximately 670 donors and added high-resolution HLA genotyping to study TCR occurrence patterns. Rather than drawing on any new phenotypic data, the later analysis identified candidate immune exposures from TCR beta sequences and the way those sequences occurred across donors. An earlier analysis of 500 to 650 of the donors applied high-throughput TCR beta sequencing to assess whether each TCR beta V gene segment acted as functional or pseudogenic. Donor age, sex, ethnicity and CMV serostatus were compiled together with the repertoire data. A later genetic analysis took genome-wide SNP genotypes for about three fifths of the roughly 700 donors and used that subset as a discovery cohort. All discovery cohort repertoires had been generated on a single sequencing platform. HLA typing covered class I and class II loci at four-digit resolution. Typing coverage differed by locus: A, B, C, DRB1 and DQB1 were typed in roughly 620-640 donors, DQA1 in about 500, DPA1 in some 610, and DPB1 in just under 490. Five DR-DQ haplotypes were treated as single units for association and clustering because of strong linkage in the cohort. Across approximately 420 genotyped donors of the cohort, an average of roughly 250,000 unique TCR beta nucleotide sequences per donor were sequenced, and around 19% of those sequences were non-productive. Here is what the overall study found, with its caveats: In a later genetic analysis, a missense DCLRE1C variant was associated with V-gene and J-gene trimming of TCR beta chains, and the association was replicated in an independent cohort. Only TCR beta chains were sequenced in this cohort, and the absence of alpha or paired-chain data limited detectable features. For the cohort, immune exposure information was limited to CMV serostatus. Linkage disequilibrium might explain the correlated functional status among segregating V segments, but an unknown experimental factor could not be excluded. The authors suggested that the approach could potentially be extended to other disease states and immunological phenotypes. Because HLA typing was missing for some donors at each locus, association tests included only the typed subset. At a false discovery rate of 0.05, a later analysis linked 16,951 TCR beta sequences to specific HLA alleles. Compared with equally common non-associated chains, HLA-associated TCR beta chains in a later analysis were more clonally expanded and had lower generation probabilities. According to a later analysis, TCR association rates differed among HLA loci, with DRB1 alleles showing the most associated TCRs and HLA-C alleles showing the fewest. Compared with the approximately 600-donor mean, donors in an Asian-associated ancestry cluster had fewer N-insertions in productive TCRs, according to a later genetic analysis. In vitro tests confirmed that a few of the cytomegalovirus-associated TCR beta chains recognize cytomegalovirus antigens. Because the 87-base-pair reads could not distinguish some IMGT-functional V segments, including TRBV6-2 and TRBV6-3, those segments were excluded. A cluster of highly shared sequence variants was judged likely to be a technical artifact of the sequencing pipeline. Sequencing depth was assumed to be roughly uniform across donors in the presence/absence analyses, though that assumption may not hold. In the study, about 150 TCR beta chains were listed as associated with cytomegalovirus. Most TCR sequences were observed very rarely across donors, whereas some public TCRs were present in many individuals. The classifier was reported to diagnose cytomegalovirus status with high specificity and sensitivity in both the original and validation cohorts. When HLA alleles, especially DR and DQ, strongly co-occurred, TCR associations were difficult to assign to individual alleles. According to a later analysis, parvovirus B19, influenza, CMV and Epstein-Barr virus appeared linked to several top co-occurrence clusters. The earlier analysis of approximately 540 of the donors excluded some 15 rarely observed V segments, including chromosome 9 orphons, because counts were too low. A further reported finding was that TCR beta sequences accurately predicted the HLA-A and HLA-B alleles for most subjects in the first cohort. An earlier analysis of 587 of the donors showed that most TCR beta V segments appeared in productive rearrangements either about 87% or about 30% of the time, which broadly matched IMGT annotations. Most CMV-associated TCR beta chains appeared to be HLA-restricted in a later analysis, and the HLA associations seemed to be driven largely by CMV exposure.

Library preparation employed the immunoSEQ multiplex PCR assay. For the multiplex PCR, a mixture combining 60 forward primers for TCR Vbeta segments and 13 reverse primers for TCR Jbeta segments was used. A multiplex PCR assay on genomic DNA amplified the CDR3 region of rearranged TCR beta genes. On the Illumina HiSeq System, the amplified TCR beta libraries were sequenced as 87-base-pair reads. The authors' pipeline ran thus. Across the 670 or so repertoires, a later analysis counted roughly 77 million unique TCR beta chains, approximately 10 million of which were shared by at least two donors. A nearest-neighbor algorithm error-corrected the raw reads and collapsed the reads into unique sequences, merging closely related sequences to remove PCR and sequencing errors. CDR3 sequences were aligned to IMGT reference sequences to assign V, D and J gene segments. For a sequence to be retained, at least a six-nucleotide match to both a V gene segment and a J gene segment was required. Rearrangements were classified as productive when the CDR3 lacked stop codons and remained in frame with V and J, and all other rearrangements were classified as non-productive. CDR3 was defined according to IMGT convention as the region running from the second conserved V-encoded cysteine to the conserved J-encoded phenylalanine. Sequences without an unambiguous match to a single V gene segment were excluded from the earlier analysis of 450 to 650 of the donors. In an earlier analysis of approximately 560 of the donors, a V segment was called functional when productive rearrangements were above 56.7%, and segregating when the standard deviation between donors exceeded 5%. A statistical classification framework was built to diagnose cytomegalovirus status from the catalog of TCR beta chain sequences. In a later analysis, V and J genes were assigned by comparing TCR nucleotide sequences against IMGT/GENE-DB human TR gene sequences. A later analysis assigned CDR3 sequences and most-parsimonious VDJ recombination scenarios with the TCRdist pipeline. A later analysis defined each TCR beta chain by its CDR3 amino acid sequence plus V-gene family, and excluded reads lacking a unique V-gene family. To address suspected cross-contamination and a sequencing artifact, a later analysis removed over 500 highly shared, low-generation-probability nucleotide sequences. For each public chain, a later analysis derived a clonal expansion index from normalized ranks of inferred template counts within each repertoire. In a later analysis, generation probabilities were computed with a VDJ recombination model fitted to out-of-frame rearrangements, and the resulting probabilities were checked against IGoR. A later analysis scored TCR-TCR, TCR-HLA and TCR-CMV co-occurrence with hypergeometric tests, applying a repertoire-size bias correction to TCR pairs. A later analysis estimated false discovery rates by permuting HLA or CMV assignments 20 times. In a later analysis, co-occurring TCRs were grouped using DBSCAN, with TCRdist sequence similarity added in when clustering inside HLA-allele-positive subsets. Repertoires with fewer than 30,000 or more than 120,000 public chains were left out of co-occurrence clustering, as were about 5 repertoires with anomalous nucleotide sharing. TCRdb provides this immuneACCESS table in a form limited to in-frame rearrangements. Some clones are lacking; in checked studies, under half of them reflect an unresolved V gene, and why the rest are absent is not known. The V and J calls and clone size come from that table; D and trimming were worked out from the DNA. This sample lists about 130,000 clones; around 85% were detected once. Together, the top ten hold 4% of the sample.

The cohort consisted of approximately 670 healthy bone marrow donors. At the time of sampling, every cohort member was nominally healthy, though immune exposures that went unrecorded were likely present. The donor was CMV seropositive and was included in the group of 270 or so seropositive cohort members. A peripheral blood sample was provided by each donor, and peripheral blood mononuclear cells were used for TCR beta sequencing. Genomic DNA extraction from the blood cell samples was performed with the Qiagen DNeasy Blood Extraction Kit. Details on this clone: Its antigen is not yet known. No clone much larger than this one lies a single base away; base qualities are absent.

The germline V gene yields SGHTA for CDR1 and FQGNSA for CDR2. V loses 0 bases, J loses 4 bases, and the germline ends lie 13 bases apart. The CDR3 has 16 amino acids, counting the end cysteine and phenylalanine. Just CDR3 DNA is preserved here, 48 bases in frame from base 1. This receptor was taken from a man younger than 35 in good health and CMV-seropositive. Sequenced: PBMCs. The receptor chain draws on TRBV7-2 and TRBJ1-3; a tentative D call is TRBD1 (5 bases match). The CDR3 protein sequence reads: CASSLALAGTGNTIYF. DNA sequence: TGTGCCAGCAGCTTAGCGCTGGCGGGGACCGGAAACACCATATATTTT.